This is a list of T cell receptor beta chains from one sample in a study of T cells after yellow fever vaccination. One entry per CDR3 protein results from TCRdb running MiXCR on the 5' RACE reads. Here the sample spans approximately 160,000 distinct CDR3 sequences, about a tenth being singletons. This specimen consisted of CD8+ T cells sorted from PBMCs, obtained 45 days after the yellow fever booster vaccination. These receptors all stem from a man younger than 35 who received the YFV17D yellow fever vaccine. Both conserved end residues are part of each CDR3. A D gene is named only where the DNA matches it firmly. The size of a clone is reported for some rows only, either as once, few or many, or as a class for expanded clones.

CDR3 protein: CASSFFDGGGGNSPLHF
CDR3 DNA: TGCGCCAGCAGCTTCTTTGACGGAGGAGGGGGTAATTCACCCCTCCACTTT
D gene: .
clone size: few
J gene: TRBJ1-6
V gene: TRBV5-1
CDR3 length: 17

CDR3 protein: CASMDPRGSYNSPLHF
CDR3 DNA: TGTGCCAGCATGGACCCTCGAGGCTCCTATAATTCACCCCTCCACTTT
D gene: .
clone size: .
J gene: TRBJ1-6
V gene: TRBV6-1
CDR3 length: 16

CDR3 protein: CAWSPTDYYEQYF
CDR3 DNA: TGTGCCTGGAGTCCGACAGACTACTACGAGCAGTACTTC
D gene: .
clone size: .
J gene: TRBJ2-7
V gene: TRBV30
CDR3 length: 13

CDR3 protein: CASSPRNRLMDEQFF
CDR3 DNA: TGTGCCAGCAGCCCAAGAAACAGGCTTATGGATGAGCAGTTCTTC
D gene: .
clone size: .
J gene: TRBJ2-1
V gene: TRBV7-9
CDR3 length: 15

CDR3 protein: CASSPWGLQETQYF
CDR3 DNA: TGTGCCAGCTCACCCTGGGGTTTACAAGAGACCCAGTACTTC
D gene: .
clone size: few
J gene: TRBJ2-5
V gene: TRBV18
CDR3 length: 14

CDR3 protein: CASDLGGQSQPQHF
CDR3 DNA: TGTGCCAGCGATCTTGGAGGGCAGAGTCAGCCCCAGCATTTT
D gene: .
clone size: .
J gene: TRBJ1-5
V gene: TRBV28
CDR3 length: 14

CDR3 protein: CASSLRGGMVNEQFF
CDR3 DNA: TGTGCCAGCAGCCTACGGGGGGGCATGGTCAATGAGCAGTTCTTC
D gene: TRBD2
clone size: few
J gene: TRBJ2-1
V gene: TRBV7-8
CDR3 length: 15

CDR3 protein: CASGTVETQYF
CDR3 DNA: TGTGCCAGTGGGACAGTGGAGACCCAGTACTTC
D gene: TRBD1
clone size: many
J gene: TRBJ2-5
V gene: TRBV7-9
CDR3 length: 11

CDR3 protein: CASSEWVFSGYTF
CDR3 DNA: TGTGCCAGCAGTGAATGGGTGTTTAGTGGCTACACCTTC
D gene: .
clone size: few
J gene: TRBJ1-2
V gene: TRBV2
CDR3 length: 13

CDR3 protein: CASSYRGLDTEAFF
CDR3 DNA: TGTGCCAGCAGTTACAGGGGGCTGGACACTGAAGCTTTCTTT
D gene: TRBD1
clone size: few
J gene: TRBJ1-1
V gene: TRBV12-3/TRBV12-4
CDR3 length: 14